This TCR beta chain emerged from a study of CD8 T cells in Susac syndrome. Study-wide results and caveats: In its TCR sequencing and HLA analysis, the study acknowledged that the number of individuals was relatively small.

A quantity of about 0.5 to 1 ug RNA underwent reverse transcription using random hexamers. It was immunoSEQ multiplex PCR that amplified TCR beta CDR3 across 54 Vbeta and 13 Jbeta. TCRdb fed the immunoSEQ multiplex PCR reads into MiXCR, producing one record per CDR3 protein. The table lists some 100,000 distinct CDR3 sequences, 95% of them singletons, with 0.3% to 0.35% in the top ten. TEMRA cells were FACS-enriched, and CD8+ and CD4+ T cells were isolated negatively. With respect to this clonotype: Antigen specificity is unknown.

This CDR3 is 14 amino acids long. Between the trimmed V and J ends, which lost 0 bases and 5 bases, there was a span of 9 bases. Germline lookup yields CDR1 SGDLS and CDR2 YYNGEE. The V and J genes are TRBV9 and TRBJ2-4; D assignment may be TRBD1 or TRBD2 (5 bases each). Source material: CD8+ T cells from PBMCs. The sequence was collected from a human donor with Susac syndrome. For the CDR3, the DNA is TGTGCCAGCAGCGTAGGAGGGGTCCAAAACATTCAGTACTTC. Amino acids: CASSVGGVQNIQYF.